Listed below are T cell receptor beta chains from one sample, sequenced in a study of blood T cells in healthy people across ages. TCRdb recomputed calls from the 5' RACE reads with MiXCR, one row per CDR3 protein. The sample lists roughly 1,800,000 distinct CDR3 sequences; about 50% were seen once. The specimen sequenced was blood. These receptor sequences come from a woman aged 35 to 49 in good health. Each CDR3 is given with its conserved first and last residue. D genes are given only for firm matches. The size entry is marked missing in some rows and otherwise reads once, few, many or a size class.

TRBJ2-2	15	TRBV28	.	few	CASSAGDGNTGELFF	TGTGCCAGCAGTGCAGGGGACGGGAACACCGGGGAGCTGTTTTTT
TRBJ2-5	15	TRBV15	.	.	CATSREFPRQETQYF	TGTGCCACCAGCAGAGAATTCCCTAGACAAGAGACCCAGTACTTC
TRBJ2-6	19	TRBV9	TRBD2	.	CASSVARGGTHSGANVLTF	TGTGCCAGCAGCGTAGCCCGGGGGGGGACCCACTCTGGGGCCAACGTCCTGACTTTC
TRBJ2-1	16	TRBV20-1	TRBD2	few	CSARGHGLPTGGEQFF	TGCAGTGCTAGAGGGCACGGACTGCCAACGGGGGGTGAGCAGTTCTTC
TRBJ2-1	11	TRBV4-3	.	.	CASSGSAEQFF	TGCGCCAGCAGTGGTTCCGCCGAGCAGTTCTTC
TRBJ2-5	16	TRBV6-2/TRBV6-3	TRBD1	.	CASSYGPTGYQETQYF	TGTGCCAGCAGTTACGGACCGACAGGGTACCAAGAGACCCAGTACTTC
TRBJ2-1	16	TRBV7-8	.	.	CASSQILTPSYNEQFF	TGTGCCAGCAGCCAAATACTGACCCCATCCTACAATGAGCAGTTCTTC
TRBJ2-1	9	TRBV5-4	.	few	CALGGEQFF	TGTGCCCTAGGGGGTGAGCAGTTCTTC
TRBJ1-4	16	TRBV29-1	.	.	CSVEGPAVGGNEKLFF	TGCAGCGTTGAGGGGCCGGCGGTGGGGGGTAATGAAAAACTGTTTTTT
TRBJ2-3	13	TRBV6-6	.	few	CASSYWMADTQYF	TGTGCCAGCAGTTATTGGATGGCCGATACGCAGTATTTT
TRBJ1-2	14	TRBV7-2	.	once	CASSLGRDAYGYTF	TGTGCCAGCAGCTTAGGCAGGGATGCCTATGGCTACACCTTC
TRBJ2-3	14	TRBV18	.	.	CASSPNARADTQYF	TGTGCCAGCTCACCAAATGCTCGCGCAGATACGCAGTATTTT
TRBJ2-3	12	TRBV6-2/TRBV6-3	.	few	CASRLATDTQYF	TGTGCCAGCAGATTGGCCACAGATACGCAGTATTTT
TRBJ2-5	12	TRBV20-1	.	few	CSASLLGETQYF	TGCAGTGCTAGTCTTCTCGGGGAGACCCAGTACTTC
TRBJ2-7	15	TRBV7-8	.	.	CASSLMGGAFYEQYF	TGTGCCAGCAGCCTTATGGGGGGGGCTTTCTACGAGCAGTACTTC
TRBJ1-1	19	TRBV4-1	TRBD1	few	CASSQDLDRGLMGNTEAFF	TGCGCCAGCAGCCAAGACCTAGACAGGGGGCTGATGGGGAACACTGAAGCTTTCTTT
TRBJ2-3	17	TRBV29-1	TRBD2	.	CSVVRERGVLSTDTQYF	TGCAGCGTTGTCAGGGAGCGGGGGGTCCTAAGCACAGATACGCAGTATTTT
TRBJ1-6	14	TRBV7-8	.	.	CASSFTTGNSPLHF	TGCGCCAGCAGCTTTACTACAGGGAATTCACCCCTCCACTTT
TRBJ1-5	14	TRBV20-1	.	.	CSARSPTVRQPQHF	TGCAGTGCTAGGTCCCCGACGGTTCGTCAGCCCCAGCATTTT
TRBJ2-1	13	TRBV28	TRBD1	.	CASSQGAFYEQFF	TGTGCCAGCAGCCAGGGGGCCTTCTACGAGCAGTTCTTC